This paragraph reports one T cell receptor (beta chain). TCRdb reprocessed the 5' RACE reads and keeps a single row for each CDR3 protein, giving no DNA. The table for this sample gives some 300,000 distinct CDR3 sequences. The data belong to a study of T cells expressing NK-cell markers. CDR3 size: 13 residues. Per germline, CDR1 MRHNA and CDR2 SNTAGT. Material for sequencing was blood T cells: a sorted CD56 or NKG2C T cell subset, CD4+ or CD8+ T cells, or bulk PBMC T cells (not recorded which). This clonotype was obtained from a young man in good health. The genes are TRBV6-4 and TRBJ1-2. CDR3 protein: CASSANGVYGYTF.